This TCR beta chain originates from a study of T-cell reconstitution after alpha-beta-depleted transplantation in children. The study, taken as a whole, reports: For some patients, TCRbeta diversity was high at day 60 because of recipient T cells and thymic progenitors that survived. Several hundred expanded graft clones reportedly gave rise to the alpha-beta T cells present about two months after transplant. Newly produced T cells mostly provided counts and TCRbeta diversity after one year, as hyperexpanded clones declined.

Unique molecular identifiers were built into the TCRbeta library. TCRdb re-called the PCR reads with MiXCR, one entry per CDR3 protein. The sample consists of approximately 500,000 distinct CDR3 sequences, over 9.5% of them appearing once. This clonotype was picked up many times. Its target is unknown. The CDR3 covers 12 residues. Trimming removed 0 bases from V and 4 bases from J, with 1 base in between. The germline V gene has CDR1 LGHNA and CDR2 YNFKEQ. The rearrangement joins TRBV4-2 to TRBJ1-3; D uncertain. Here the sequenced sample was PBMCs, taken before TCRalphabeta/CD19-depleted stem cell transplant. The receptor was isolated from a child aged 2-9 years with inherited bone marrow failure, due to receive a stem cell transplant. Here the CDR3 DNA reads TGTGCCAGCAGCCAAGAGGGAAACACCATATATTTT. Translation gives CASSQEGNTIYF.